This TCR beta chain was found in a study of blood T cell repertoires in COVID-19. Study at large: T cells, B-cell-depleted T cells, or PBMCs supplied cDNA or gDNA.

Germline loops: CDR1 MGHDK, CDR2 SYGVNS. The CDR3 extends over 16 amino acids. Trimming cost V 3 bases and J 3 bases; bases outside gene matches: 4. Original handling: Amplified reference gene primers provided the basis for estimating nucleated cell counts. Clones were sequenced by immunoSEQ multiplex PCR, and TCRdb holds only the in-frame ones, with some missing. V and J calls and clone size come straight from that table; D and trimming were deduced from the DNA. The sample lists 180,000 or so clones, over 75% occurring once. Living in roughly 25 US areas, the participants were between about 18 and 90 years of age. Participant-given clinical history determined each cohort assignment.

The V and J genes are TRBV25-1 and TRBJ2-1, with 11 bases lining up with TRBD2. The clonotype comes from a woman younger than 35 who had recovered from COVID-19. The sequencing input was PBMCs or T cells enriched from blood (not recorded which). The DNA of the CDR3 is TGTGCCAGCAGTGAGGGGACTAGCGGATTCTACAATGAGCAGTTCTTC. Its translation is CASSEGTSGFYNEQFF.